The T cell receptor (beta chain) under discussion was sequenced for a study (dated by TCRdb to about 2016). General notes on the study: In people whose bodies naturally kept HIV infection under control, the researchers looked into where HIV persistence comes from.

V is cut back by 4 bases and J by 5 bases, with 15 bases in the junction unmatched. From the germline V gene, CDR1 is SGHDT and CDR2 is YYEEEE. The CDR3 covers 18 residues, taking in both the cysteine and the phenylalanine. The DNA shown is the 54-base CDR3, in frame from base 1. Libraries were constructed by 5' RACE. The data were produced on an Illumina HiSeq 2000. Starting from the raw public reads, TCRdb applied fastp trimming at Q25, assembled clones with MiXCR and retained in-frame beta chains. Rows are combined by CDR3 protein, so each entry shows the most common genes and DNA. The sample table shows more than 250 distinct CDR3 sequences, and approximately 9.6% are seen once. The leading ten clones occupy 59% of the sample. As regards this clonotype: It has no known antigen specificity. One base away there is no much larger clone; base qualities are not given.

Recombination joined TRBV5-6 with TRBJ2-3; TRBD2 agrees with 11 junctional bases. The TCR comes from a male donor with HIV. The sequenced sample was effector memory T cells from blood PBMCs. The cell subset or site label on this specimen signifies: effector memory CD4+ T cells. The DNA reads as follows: TGTGCCAGCAGCCCGGTTGGTAGCGGGGGGGCCGGGGGAGATACGCAGTATTTT. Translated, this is CASSPVGSGGAGGDTQYF.